A single sample gave rise to the 15 T cell receptor beta chains below, sequenced in a study of neurological immune-mediated disorders. TCRdb called the 5' RACE reads again in MiXCR, with one record for every CDR3 protein. The table lists 74,000 or so distinct CDR3 sequences, under 10% of them singletons. The source material was PBMCs. These receptors came from a man between 45 and 60 years old in good health.

This clonotype was counted ten times or more. V and J are TRBV10-3 and TRBJ2-3; TRBD2 aligns across 8 bases. This CDR3 is built from 16 residues. J gave up 3 bases and V 0 bases, and 5 bases lay outside the gene matches. The V gene's germline CDR1 is ENHRY and CDR2 SYGVKD. CDR3 amino acids: CAISESTSSGTDTQYF. CDR3 DNA sequence: TGTGCCATCAGTGAGTCGACTTCTAGCGGGACAGATACGCAGTATTTT.

This clonotype has at least ten counts. This chain joins TRBV7-2 and TRBJ2-7; D possibly uses TRBD1 or TRBD2 (6 bases each). V gave up 4 bases and J gave up 2 bases, with 15 bases separating them. The V gene's germline CDR1 is SGHTA and CDR2 FQGNSA. The CDR3 is 15 amino acids. The CDR3, as DNA: TGTGCCAGCAGCTCCGCGGGACATATGACCTACGAGCAGTACTTC. Its protein is CASSSAGHMTYEQYF.

This clonotype was picked up many times. The V gene is TRBV3-1, the J gene TRBJ1-5; TRBD1 is a possible D gene (5 bases). This CDR3 has 15 amino acids. CDR1 is LGHDT, CDR2 YNNKEL, per germline (reference sequence). The V end lost 3 bases, the J end lost 4 bases, and 13 bases lay between the germline ends. The CDR3 DNA is TGTGCCAGCAGCCAGGGGGTAGGCGGGAATCAGCCCCAGCATTTT. Its protein product is CASSQGVGGNQPQHF. Complete variable domain (other parts from reference TRBV3-1 and TRBJ1-5): DTAVSQTPKYLVTQMGNDKSIKCEQNLGHDTMYWYKQDSKKFLKIMFSYNNKELIINETVPNRFSPKSPDKAHLNLHINSLELGDSAVYFCASSQGVGGNQPQHFGDGTRLSIL.

This clonotype was observed at least ten times. CDR3 in amino acids: CASSSLRDKGGYTF. The CDR3, as DNA: TGTGCCAGCAGCTCCCTCCGGGACAAAGGGGGCTACACCTTC. This chain joins TRBV7-9 and TRBJ1-2, with a possible D match to TRBD1 (6 bases). The CDR3 is 14 amino acids. V dropped 4 bases and J dropped 8 bases, with 17 bases sitting between them. The germline CDR1 and CDR2 sequences are SEHNR and FQNEAQ (reference sequence).

There are many counts of this clonotype. The chain links TRBV20-1 to TRBJ2-3, with 8 bases matching TRBD2. The CDR3 totals 14 residues. V trimming: 5 bases; J trimming: 3 bases; junction bases outside the gene matches: 7. Germline values: CDR1 DFQATT, CDR2 SNEGSKA (reference sequence). For the CDR3, the DNA is TGCAGTGCTCTAATGGGACTAGGAACAGATACGCAGTATTTT. Translating it yields CSALMGLGTDTQYF.

There are a few counts of this clonotype. This chain uses TRBV14 with TRBJ2-3; D remains unclear. Germline V gene data show CDR1 as SGHDN and CDR2 as FVKESK. This CDR3 has 13 residues. V lost 3 bases and J 2 bases, leaving 6 bases between the germline ends. CDR3 loop: CASSHRTTDTQYF. In DNA form, the CDR3 reads TGTGCCAGCAGCCATCGGACCACAGATACGCAGTATTTT.

This clonotype occurred many times. This rearrangement joins TRBV6-5 to TRBJ1-6; tentatively, D is TRBD1 (6 bases). The germline CDR1 and CDR2 sequences are MNHEY and SVGAGI. The CDR3 runs 14 residues. The V end lost 5 bases, the J end lost 9 bases, and 14 bases lay between the germline ends. CDR3 in DNA: TGTGCCAGCAGTGCCGGGACACAGCGTTCACCCCTCCACTTT. Residues: CASSAGTQRSPLHF.

This clonotype has more than one count but fewer than ten. The chain recombines TRBV10-1 with TRBJ2-1, with 8 bases fitting TRBD2. There are 16 residues in the CDR3. Trimming removed 3 bases from V and 3 bases from J; junction bases left unmatched: 7. The germline V gene encodes CDR1 WNHNN and CDR2 SYGVQD (reference sequence). This CDR3 reads CASSDQTRGVYNEQFF. As DNA, the CDR3 is TGCGCCAGCAGTGATCAAACGCGGGGGGTCTACAATGAGCAGTTCTTC.

Ten or more counts support this clonotype. The chain uses TRBV29-1 and TRBJ1-2; tentatively, D is TRBD1 (6 bases). The CDR3 totals 12 residues. From germline, CDR1 is SQVTM and CDR2 ANQGSEA. V shed 6 bases and J shed 2 bases, with 10 bases lying between them. The CDR3 reads CSVKGQNYGYTF. For the CDR3, the DNA is TGCAGCGTGAAAGGACAGAACTATGGCTACACCTTC. The complete variable domain, with remaining parts taken from reference TRBV29-1 and TRBJ1-2, reads SAVISQKPSRDICQRGTSLTIQCQVDSQVTMMFWYRQQPGQSLTLIATANQGSEATYESGFVIDKFPISRPNLTFSTLTVSNMSPEDSSIYLCSVKGQNYGYTFGSGTRLTVV.

The table lists this clonotype with many counts. V and J are TRBV5-1 and TRBJ2-6; tentatively, D is TRBD1 (6 bases). The CDR3 length is 14 residues. Trimming removed 4 bases at V and 4 bases at J, with 9 bases between. Germline lookup yields CDR1 SGHRS and CDR2 YFSETQ. The CDR3 region is CASSRGTGANVLTF. For the CDR3, the DNA is TGCGCCAGCAGCAGGGGGACCGGGGCCAACGTCCTGACTTTC.

The V gene is TRBV5-1, the J gene TRBJ2-2, with D possibly being TRBD1 or TRBD2 (5 bases each). The V gene's germline CDR1 is SGHRS and CDR2 YFSETQ. CDR3 length equals 17 residues. V lost 2 bases, J lost 3 bases, and 17 bases lay in between. The CDR3 DNA sequence: TGCGCCAGCAGCTTCGTCCCAGGACAAGCGGACACCGGGGAGCTGTTTTTT. Translated, it gives CASSFVPGQADTGELFF.

This clonotype was seen at least ten times. This chain uses TRBV6-5 with TRBJ1-4; TRBD1 aligns across 7 bases. In germline, CDR1 is MNHEY, CDR2 SVGAGI. V lost 2 bases to trimming and J lost 7 bases; unmatched junction nucleotides: 4. This CDR3 is 14 amino acids long. The CDR3 loop is CASSYRGQGEKLFF. The CDR3 region has the DNA TGTGCCAGCAGTTACAGGGGGCAAGGTGAAAAACTGTTTTTT.

J is TRBJ2-6 and V is TRBV6-1, with 8 positions matching TRBD1. With V trimmed by 8 bases and J by 0 bases, 9 bases remained unmatched. This CDR3 spans 17 amino acids. Per germline, CDR1 MNHNS and CDR2 SASEGT. The CDR3 sequence is CASGGQVPHSGANVLTF. The DNA of the CDR3 is TGTGCCAGCGGGGGACAGGTGCCACACTCTGGGGCCAACGTCCTGACTTTC.

Details on this clonotype: At one of its ends the junction is not consistent with the germline gene, which may arise from a read error. The chain joins TRBV10-3 to TRBJ2-2; possible D gene TRBD2, 6 bases. The germline V gene has CDR1 ENHRY and CDR2 SYGVKD. The CDR3 is 15 amino acids. In DNA form, the CDR3 reads TGTGCCATCAGTGGAAGGGGACTGAACACCTGGGAGCCGTTTTTT. As protein: CAISGRGLNTWEPFF.

This clonotype came up many times. The chain combines TRBV3-1 with TRBJ2-7; no clear D gene. Looked up from germline, CDR1 is LGHDT and CDR2 is YNNKEL (reference sequence). Trimming took 5 bases from V and 3 from J, leaving 5 bases between them. This CDR3 comprises 11 residues. CDR3 protein: CASSYYYEQYF. CDR3 nucleotide sequence: TGTGCCAGCAGCTATTACTACGAGCAGTACTTC.